The clone carrying this T cell receptor beta chain has only a few counts. The sample belongs to a study of cytomegalovirus exposure and HLA in healthy donors. TCRdb keeps only in-frame clones here, not all; method: immunoSEQ multiplex PCR. The sample lists around 130,000 clones, 85% to 90% seen once, with 3% to 4% in the top ten. Germline lookup yields CDR1 SEHNR and CDR2 FQNEAQ (reference sequence). CDR3 length: 14 residues. V was pared by 5 bases and J by 5 bases, with 9 bases of the junction left unmatched. The genes are TRBV7-9 and TRBJ2-7, with TRBD1 matching over 7 bases. The TCR was taken from a man younger than 45 in good health and CMV-seronegative. Sequenced material: PBMCs. This CDR3 is CASSPRDRVDEQYF. The CDR3 DNA sequence: TGTGCCAGCAGCCCCCGTGACAGGGTTGACGAGCAGTACTTC.